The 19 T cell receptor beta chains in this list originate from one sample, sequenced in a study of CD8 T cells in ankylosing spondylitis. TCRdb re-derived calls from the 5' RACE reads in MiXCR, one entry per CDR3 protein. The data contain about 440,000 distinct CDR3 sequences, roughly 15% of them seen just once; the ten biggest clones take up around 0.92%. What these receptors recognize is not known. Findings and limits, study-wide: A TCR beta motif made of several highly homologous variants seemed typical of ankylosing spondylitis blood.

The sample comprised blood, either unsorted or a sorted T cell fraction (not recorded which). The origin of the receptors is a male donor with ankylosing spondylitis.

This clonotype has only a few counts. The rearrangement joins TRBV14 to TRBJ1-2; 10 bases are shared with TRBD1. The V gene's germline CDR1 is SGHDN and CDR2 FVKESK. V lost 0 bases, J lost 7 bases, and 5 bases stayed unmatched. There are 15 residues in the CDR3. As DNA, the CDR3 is TGTGCCAGCAGCCAAGAGGGGACAGGGGTCGGTGGCTACACCTTC. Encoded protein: CASSQEGTGVGGYTF.

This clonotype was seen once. The CDR3 sequence: CASMVRDTDTQYF. The CDR3 nucleotides are TGTGCCAGCATGGTCAGGGACACAGATACGCAGTATTTT. The chain uses TRBV2 and TRBJ2-3; weak D call: TRBD1 (5 bases). The CDR3 extends over 13 amino acids. V dropped 7 bases and J dropped 2 bases, with 10 bases sitting between them. Germline assignment: CDR1 SNHLY and CDR2 FYNNEI.

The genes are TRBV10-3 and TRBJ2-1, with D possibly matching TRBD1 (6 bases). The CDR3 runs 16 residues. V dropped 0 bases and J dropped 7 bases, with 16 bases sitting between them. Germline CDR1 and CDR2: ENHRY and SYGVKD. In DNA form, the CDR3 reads TGTGCCATCAGTGAGTCGATACAGGGCGCCGGAAATGAGCAGTTCTTC. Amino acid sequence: CAISESIQGAGNEQFF.

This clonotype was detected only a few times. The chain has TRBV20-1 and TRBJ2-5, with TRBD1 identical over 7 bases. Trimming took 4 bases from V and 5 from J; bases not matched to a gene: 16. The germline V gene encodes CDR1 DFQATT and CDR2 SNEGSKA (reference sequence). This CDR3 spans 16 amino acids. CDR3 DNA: TGCAGTGCTACCGGCCGGACAGGCCGGCAGGGCGAGACCCAGTACTTC. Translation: CSATGRTGRQGETQYF.

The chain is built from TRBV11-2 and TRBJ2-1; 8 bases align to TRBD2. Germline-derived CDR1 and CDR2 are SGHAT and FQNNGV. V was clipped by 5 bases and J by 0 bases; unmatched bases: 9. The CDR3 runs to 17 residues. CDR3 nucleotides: TGTGCCAGCAGCCCCCGCGTTAGCGGGATCTCCTACAATGAGCAGTTCTTC. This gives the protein CASSPRVSGISYNEQFF.

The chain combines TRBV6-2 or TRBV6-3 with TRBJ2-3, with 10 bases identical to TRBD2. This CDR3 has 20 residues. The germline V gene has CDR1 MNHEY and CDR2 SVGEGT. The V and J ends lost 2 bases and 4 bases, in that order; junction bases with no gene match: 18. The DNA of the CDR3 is TGTGCCAGCAGTTACGCTGGAAAGGGGGCTAGCGGGAGTCGAGCAGATACGCAGTATTTT. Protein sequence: CASSYAGKGASGSRADTQYF.

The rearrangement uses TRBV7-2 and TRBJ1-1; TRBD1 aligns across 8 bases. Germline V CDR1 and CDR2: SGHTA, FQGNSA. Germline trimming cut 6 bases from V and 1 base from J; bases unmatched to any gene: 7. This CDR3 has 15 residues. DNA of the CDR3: TGTGCCAGCAGGCGTTCGGGACAGGCGAACACTGAAGCTTTCTTT. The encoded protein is CASRRSGQANTEAFF.

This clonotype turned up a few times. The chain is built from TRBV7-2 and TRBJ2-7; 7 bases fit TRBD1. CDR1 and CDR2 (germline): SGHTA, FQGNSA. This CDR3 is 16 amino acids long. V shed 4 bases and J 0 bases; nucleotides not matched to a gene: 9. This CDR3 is CASSSTSGTASYEQYF. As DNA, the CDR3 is TGTGCCAGCAGCTCAACCTCCGGGACAGCCTCCTACGAGCAGTACTTC.

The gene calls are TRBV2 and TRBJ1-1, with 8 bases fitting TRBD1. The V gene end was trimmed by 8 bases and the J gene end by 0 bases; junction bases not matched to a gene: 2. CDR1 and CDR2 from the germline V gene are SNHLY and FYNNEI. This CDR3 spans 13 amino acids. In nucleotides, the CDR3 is TGTGCCAGCTACAGGGGGGTGAACACTGAAGCTTTCTTT. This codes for CASYRGVNTEAFF.

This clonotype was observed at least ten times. The CDR3 bases are TGTGCCAGCAACGTGGGGACCGGGGAGCTGTTTTTT. As protein: CASNVGTGELFF. The chain is built from TRBV12-3 or TRBV12-4 and TRBJ2-2; D gene ambiguous. The V end lost 7 bases, the J end lost 5 bases, and 8 bases lay between the germline ends. The CDR3 runs 12 residues.

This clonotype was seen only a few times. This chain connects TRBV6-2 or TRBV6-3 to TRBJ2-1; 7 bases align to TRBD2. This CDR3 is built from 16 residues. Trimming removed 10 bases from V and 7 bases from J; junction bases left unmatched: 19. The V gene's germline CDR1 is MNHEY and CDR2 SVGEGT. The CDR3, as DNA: TGTGCCACCAACCCCCCCTACGGGAGGATGCTAAATGAGCAGTTCTTC. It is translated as CATNPPYGRMLNEQFF.

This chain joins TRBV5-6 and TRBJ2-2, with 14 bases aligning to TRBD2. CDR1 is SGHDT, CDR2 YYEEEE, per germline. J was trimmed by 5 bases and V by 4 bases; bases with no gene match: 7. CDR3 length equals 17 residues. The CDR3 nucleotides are TGTGCCAGCAGCCTCAGCCGGACTAGCGGGAGGACCGGGGAGCTGTTTTTT. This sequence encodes CASSLSRTSGRTGELFF.

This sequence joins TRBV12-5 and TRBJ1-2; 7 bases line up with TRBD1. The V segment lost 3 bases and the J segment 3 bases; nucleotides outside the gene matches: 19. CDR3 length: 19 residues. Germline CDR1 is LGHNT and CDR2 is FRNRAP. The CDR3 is CASGFQEWDRGVGDYGYTF. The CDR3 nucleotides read TGTGCTAGTGGTTTCCAAGAATGGGACAGAGGGGTCGGCGACTATGGCTACACCTTC. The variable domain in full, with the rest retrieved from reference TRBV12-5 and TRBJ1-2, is DARVTQTPRHKVTEMGQEVTMRCQPILGHNTVFWYRQTMMQGLELLAYFRNRAPLDDSGMPKDRFSAEMPDATLATLKIQPSEPRDSAVYFCASGFQEWDRGVGDYGYTFGSGTRLTVV.

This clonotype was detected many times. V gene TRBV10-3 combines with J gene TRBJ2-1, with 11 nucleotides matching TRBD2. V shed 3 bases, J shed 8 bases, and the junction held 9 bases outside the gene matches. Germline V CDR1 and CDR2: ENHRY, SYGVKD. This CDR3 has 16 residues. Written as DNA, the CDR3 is TGTGCCATCAGTGAACCGACTAGCGGGGTCTCTTATGAGCAGTTCTTC. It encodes CAISEPTSGVSYEQFF.

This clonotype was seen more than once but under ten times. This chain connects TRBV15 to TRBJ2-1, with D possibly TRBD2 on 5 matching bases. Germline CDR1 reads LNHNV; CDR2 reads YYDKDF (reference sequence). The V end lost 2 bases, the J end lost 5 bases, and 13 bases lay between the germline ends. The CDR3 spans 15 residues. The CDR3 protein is CATSRPGPADNEQFF. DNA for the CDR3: TGTGCCACCAGCAGACCGGGCCCAGCGGACAATGAGCAGTTCTTC.

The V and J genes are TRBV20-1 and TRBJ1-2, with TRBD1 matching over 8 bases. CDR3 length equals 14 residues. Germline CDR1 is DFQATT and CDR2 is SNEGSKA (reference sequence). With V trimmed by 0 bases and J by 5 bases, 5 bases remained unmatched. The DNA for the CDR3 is TGCAGTGCTAGAGATCGGCAGGGGGCTTATGGCTACACCTTC. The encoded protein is CSARDRQGAYGYTF.

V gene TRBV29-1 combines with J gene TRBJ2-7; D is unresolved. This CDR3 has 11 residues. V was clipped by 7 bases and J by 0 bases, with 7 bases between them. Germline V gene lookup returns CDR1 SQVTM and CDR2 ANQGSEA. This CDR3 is CSGESSYEQYF. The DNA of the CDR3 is TGCAGCGGGGAAAGCTCCTACGAGCAGTACTTC.

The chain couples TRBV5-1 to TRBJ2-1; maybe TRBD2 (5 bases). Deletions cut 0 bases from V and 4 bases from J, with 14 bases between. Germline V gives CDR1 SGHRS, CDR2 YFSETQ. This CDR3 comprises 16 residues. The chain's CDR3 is CASSLGVGAGYNEQFF. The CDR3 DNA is TGCGCCAGCAGCTTGGGCGTGGGAGCAGGTTACAATGAGCAGTTCTTC.

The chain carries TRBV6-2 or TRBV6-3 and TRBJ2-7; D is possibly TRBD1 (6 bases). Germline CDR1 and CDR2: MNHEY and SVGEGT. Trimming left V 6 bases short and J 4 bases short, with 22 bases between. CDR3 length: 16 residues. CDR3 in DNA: TGTGCCAGCAGAACCCCAGGGGACCCAACCACATACGAGCAGTACTTC. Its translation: CASRTPGDPTTYEQYF.